The entry below describes one T cell receptor (beta chain). Its cognate antigen is unknown. The data stem from a study of graft-versus-host responses after intestinal transplantation. About the study: Among the recipients, transplants were multivisceral, liver-intestinal, or isolated intestinal. Study-wide results and limits: Among recipient marrow samples, GvH clones were found; some appeared first in ileum or blood. Early declines in HvG clones that occurred post-transplant were associated with peak circulating GvH clone levels. Individuals carrying graft-donor T cell macrochimerism showed high graft-versus-host to host-versus-graft clonal ratios in allografts.

Assay used: immunoSEQ multiplex PCR; TCRdb lists only in-frame clones, some missing. In the table there are roughly 120,000 clones, around 96% of which are singletons. CDR1 is MDHEN, CDR2 SYDVKM, per germline. The CDR3 runs 14 residues. V lost 9 bases and J lost 0, with 15 bases in between. The TCR was taken from a human donor who received an intestinal transplant. The sample consisted of unstimulated CD8+ T cells sorted from spleen or lymph node cells, taken before intestinal transplant. The J gene is TRBJ2-7, the V gene TRBV28; D may correspond to TRBD1 or TRBD2 (6 bases each). The CDR3 DNA reads TGTGCCAGTTCGGGGGCGGGTCTCTCCTACGAGCAGTACTTC. Translating gives CASSGAGLSYEQYF. The variable domain in full, completed from reference TRBV28 and TRBJ2-7, reads DVKVTQSSRYLVKRTGEKVFLECVQDMDHENMFWYRQDPGLGLRLIYFSYDVKMKEKGDIPEGYSVSREKKERFSLILESASTNQTSMYLCASSGAGLSYEQYFGPGTRLTVT.